This T cell receptor beta chain emerged from a study of T cell changes during pregnancy in multiple sclerosis. This table comes from immunoSEQ multiplex PCR, and its TCRdb copy is limited to in-frame clones, with some not included. The data contain tens of thousands of clones, about 91% of them singletons. Looked up from germline, CDR1 is WSHSY and CDR2 is SAAADI. With V trimmed by 4 bases and J by 6 bases, 8 bases remained unmatched. CDR3 length: 15 amino acids. The sequenced sample was CD4+ T cells from peripheral blood mononuclear cells, obtained in the first trimester of pregnancy. This chain links TRBV10-2 with TRBJ2-7; 11 bases are a match to TRBD2. This clonotype was sampled from a female donor with multiple sclerosis, enrolled in a pregnancy study. The CDR3 here is CASSGTSGSSGEQYF. The CDR3 bases are TGCGCCAGCAGTGGTACTAGCGGGAGCTCAGGCGAGCAGTACTTC.